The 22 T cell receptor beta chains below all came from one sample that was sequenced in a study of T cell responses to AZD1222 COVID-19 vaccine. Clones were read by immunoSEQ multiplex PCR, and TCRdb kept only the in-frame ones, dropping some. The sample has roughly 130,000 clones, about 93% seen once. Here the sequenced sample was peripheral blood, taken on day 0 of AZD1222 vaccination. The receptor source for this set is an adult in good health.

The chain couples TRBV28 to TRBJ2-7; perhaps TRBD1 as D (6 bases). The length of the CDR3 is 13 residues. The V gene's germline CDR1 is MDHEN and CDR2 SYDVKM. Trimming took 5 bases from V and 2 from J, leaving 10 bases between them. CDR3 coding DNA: TGTGCCAGCAGTCCCGGACAGACCTACGAGCAGTACTTC. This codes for CASSPGQTYEQYF.

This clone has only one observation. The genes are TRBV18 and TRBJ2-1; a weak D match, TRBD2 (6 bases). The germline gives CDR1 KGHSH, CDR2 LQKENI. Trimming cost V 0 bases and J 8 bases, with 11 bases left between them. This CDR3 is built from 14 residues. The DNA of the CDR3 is TGTGCCAGCTCACCACCCCCCGGGGGAGATGAGCAGTTCTTC. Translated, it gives CASSPPPGGDEQFF.

CDR3 coding DNA: TGTGCCAGCAGCTCCGGCGGGAGACCATACGAGCAGTACTTC. This codes for CASSSGGRPYEQYF. The rearrangement joins TRBV7-2 to TRBJ2-7; TRBD2 matches at 7 bases. V trimming: 4 bases; J trimming: 4 bases; junction bases outside the gene matches: 7. CDR1 and CDR2 (germline): SGHTA, FQGNSA. This CDR3 has 14 residues.

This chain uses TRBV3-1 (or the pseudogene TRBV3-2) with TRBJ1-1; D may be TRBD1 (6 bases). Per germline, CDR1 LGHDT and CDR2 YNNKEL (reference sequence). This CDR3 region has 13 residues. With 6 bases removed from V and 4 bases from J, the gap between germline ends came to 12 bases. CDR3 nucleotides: TGTGCCAGCAGGGGGAACAGGGTCACTGAAGCTTTCTTT. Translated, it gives CASRGNRVTEAFF.

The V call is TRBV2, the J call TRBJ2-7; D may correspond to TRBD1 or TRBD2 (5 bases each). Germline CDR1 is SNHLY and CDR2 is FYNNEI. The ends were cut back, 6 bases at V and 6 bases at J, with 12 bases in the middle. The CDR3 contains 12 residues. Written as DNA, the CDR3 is TGTGCCAGCAGAGCCTGGGACGGCGAGCAGTACTTC. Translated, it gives CASRAWDGEQYF.

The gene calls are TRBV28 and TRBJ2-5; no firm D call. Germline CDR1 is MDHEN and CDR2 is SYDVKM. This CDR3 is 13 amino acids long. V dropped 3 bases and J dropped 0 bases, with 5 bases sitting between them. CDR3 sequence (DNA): TGTGCCAGCAGTTTGTTCCACCAAGAGACCCAGTACTTC. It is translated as CASSLFHQETQYF.

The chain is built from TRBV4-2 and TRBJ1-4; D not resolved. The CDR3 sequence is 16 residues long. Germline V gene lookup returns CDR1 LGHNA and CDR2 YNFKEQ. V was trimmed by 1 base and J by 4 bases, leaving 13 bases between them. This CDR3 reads CASSQGWAQDNEKLFF. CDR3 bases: TGTGCCAGCAGCCAAGGTTGGGCGCAAGATAATGAAAAACTGTTTTTT.

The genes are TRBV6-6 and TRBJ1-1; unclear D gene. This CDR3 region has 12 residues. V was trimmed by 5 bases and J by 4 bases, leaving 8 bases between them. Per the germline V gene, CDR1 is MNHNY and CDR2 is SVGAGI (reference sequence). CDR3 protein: CASSQPSTEAFF. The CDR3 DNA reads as TGTGCCAGCAGTCAGCCTTCCACTGAAGCTTTCTTT.

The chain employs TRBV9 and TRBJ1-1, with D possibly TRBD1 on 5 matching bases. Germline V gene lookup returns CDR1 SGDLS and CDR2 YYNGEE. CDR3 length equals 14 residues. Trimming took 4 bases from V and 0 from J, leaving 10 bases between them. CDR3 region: CASSPQGLNTEAFF. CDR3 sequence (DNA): TGTGCCAGCAGCCCCCAGGGACTGAACACTGAAGCTTTCTTT.

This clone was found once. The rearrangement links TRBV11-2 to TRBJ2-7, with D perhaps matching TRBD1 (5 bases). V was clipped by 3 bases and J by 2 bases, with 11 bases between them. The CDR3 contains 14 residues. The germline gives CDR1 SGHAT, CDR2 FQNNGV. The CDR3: CASSFTGLAYEQYF. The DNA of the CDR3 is TGTGCCAGCAGCTTTACAGGTTTGGCCTACGAGCAGTACTTC.

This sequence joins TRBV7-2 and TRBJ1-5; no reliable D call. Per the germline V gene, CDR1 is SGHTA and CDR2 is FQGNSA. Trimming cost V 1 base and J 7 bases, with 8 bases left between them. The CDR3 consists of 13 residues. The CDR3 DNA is TGTGCCAGCAGCTTAGGGGAAAGACAGCCCCAGCATTTT. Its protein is CASSLGERQPQHF.

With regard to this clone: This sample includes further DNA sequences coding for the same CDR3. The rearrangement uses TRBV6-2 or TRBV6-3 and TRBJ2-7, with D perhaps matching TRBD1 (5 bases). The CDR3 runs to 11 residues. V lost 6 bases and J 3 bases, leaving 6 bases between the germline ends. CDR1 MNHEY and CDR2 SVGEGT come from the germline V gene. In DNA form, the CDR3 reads TGTGCCAGCAGCGACAGCTACGAGCAGTACTTC. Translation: CASSDSYEQYF.

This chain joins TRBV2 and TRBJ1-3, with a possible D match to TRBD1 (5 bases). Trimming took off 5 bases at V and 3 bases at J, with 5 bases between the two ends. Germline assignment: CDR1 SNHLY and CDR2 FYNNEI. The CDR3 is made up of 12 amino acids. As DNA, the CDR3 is TGTGCCAGCAGTAGGGGTGGAAACACCATATATTTT. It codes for CASSRGGNTIYF.

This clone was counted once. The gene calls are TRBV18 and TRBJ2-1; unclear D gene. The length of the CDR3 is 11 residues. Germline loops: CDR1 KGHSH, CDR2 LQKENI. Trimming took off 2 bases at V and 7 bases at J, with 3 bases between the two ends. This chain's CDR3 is CASSPVNEQFF. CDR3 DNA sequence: TGTGCCAGCTCACCAGTAAATGAGCAGTTCTTC.

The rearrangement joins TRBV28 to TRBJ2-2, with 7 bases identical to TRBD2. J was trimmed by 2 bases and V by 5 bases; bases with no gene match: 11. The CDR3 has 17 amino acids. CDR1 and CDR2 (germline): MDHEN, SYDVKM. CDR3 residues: CASSPSGWGLNTGELFF. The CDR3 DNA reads TGTGCCAGCAGTCCCTCTGGGTGGGGACTAAACACCGGGGAGCTGTTTTTT.

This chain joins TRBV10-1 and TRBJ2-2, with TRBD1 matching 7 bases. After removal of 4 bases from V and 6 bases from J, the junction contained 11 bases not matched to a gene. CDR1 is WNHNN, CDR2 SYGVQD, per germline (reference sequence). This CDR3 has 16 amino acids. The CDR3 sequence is CASSGETGKYPGELFF. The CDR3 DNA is TGCGCCAGCAGTGGGGAGACAGGGAAGTACCCCGGGGAGCTGTTTTTT.

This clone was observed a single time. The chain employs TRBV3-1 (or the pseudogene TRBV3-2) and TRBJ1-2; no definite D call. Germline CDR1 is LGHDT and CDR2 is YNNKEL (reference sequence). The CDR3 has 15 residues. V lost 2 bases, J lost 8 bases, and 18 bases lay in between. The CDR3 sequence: CASSQPDPARQGYTF. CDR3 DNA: TGTGCCAGCAGCCAACCGGACCCTGCTAGGCAGGGCTACACCTTC.

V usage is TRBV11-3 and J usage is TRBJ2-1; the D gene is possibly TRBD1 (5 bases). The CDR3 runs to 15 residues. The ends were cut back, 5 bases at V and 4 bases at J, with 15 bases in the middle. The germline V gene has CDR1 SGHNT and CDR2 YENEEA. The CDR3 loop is CASSLGVGVYNEQFF. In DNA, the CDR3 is TGTGCCAGCAGCCTAGGGGTGGGCGTTTACAATGAGCAGTTCTTC. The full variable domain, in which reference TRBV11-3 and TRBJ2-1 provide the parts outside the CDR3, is EAGVVQSPRYKIIEKKQPVAFWCNPISGHNTLYWYLQNLGQGPELLIRYENEEAVDDSQLPKDRFSAERLKGVDSTLKIQPAELGDSAVYLCASSLGVGVYNEQFFGPGTRLTVL.

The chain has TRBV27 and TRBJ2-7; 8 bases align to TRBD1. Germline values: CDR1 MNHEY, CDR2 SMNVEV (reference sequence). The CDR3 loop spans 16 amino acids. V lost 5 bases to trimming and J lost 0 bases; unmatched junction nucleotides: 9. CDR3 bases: TGTGCCAGCAGTGCCCACCCGACAGGGGCCTCCTACGAGCAGTACTTC. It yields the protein CASSAHPTGASYEQYF.

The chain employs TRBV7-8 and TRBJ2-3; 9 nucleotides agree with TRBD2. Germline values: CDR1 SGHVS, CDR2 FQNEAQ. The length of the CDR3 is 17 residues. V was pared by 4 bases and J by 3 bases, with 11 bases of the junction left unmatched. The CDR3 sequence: CASSSPPRGRATDTQYF. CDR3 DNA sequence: TGTGCCAGCAGCTCGCCCCCCCGCGGGAGGGCAACAGATACGCAGTATTTT.

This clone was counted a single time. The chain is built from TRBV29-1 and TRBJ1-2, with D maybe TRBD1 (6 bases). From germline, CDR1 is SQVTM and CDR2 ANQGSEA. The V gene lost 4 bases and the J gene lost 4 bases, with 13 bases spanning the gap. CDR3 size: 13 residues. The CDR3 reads CSVVGAGAYGYTF. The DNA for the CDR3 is TGCAGCGTTGTGGGGGCGGGGGCCTATGGCTACACCTTC.

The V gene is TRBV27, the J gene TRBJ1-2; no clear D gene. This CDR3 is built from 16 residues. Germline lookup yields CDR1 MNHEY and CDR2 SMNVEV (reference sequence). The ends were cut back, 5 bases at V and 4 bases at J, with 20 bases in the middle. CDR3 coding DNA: TGTGCCAGCAGTCTCAGTTTCCCTCCCTCCCTCTATGGCTACACCTTC. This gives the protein CASSLSFPPSLYGYTF.